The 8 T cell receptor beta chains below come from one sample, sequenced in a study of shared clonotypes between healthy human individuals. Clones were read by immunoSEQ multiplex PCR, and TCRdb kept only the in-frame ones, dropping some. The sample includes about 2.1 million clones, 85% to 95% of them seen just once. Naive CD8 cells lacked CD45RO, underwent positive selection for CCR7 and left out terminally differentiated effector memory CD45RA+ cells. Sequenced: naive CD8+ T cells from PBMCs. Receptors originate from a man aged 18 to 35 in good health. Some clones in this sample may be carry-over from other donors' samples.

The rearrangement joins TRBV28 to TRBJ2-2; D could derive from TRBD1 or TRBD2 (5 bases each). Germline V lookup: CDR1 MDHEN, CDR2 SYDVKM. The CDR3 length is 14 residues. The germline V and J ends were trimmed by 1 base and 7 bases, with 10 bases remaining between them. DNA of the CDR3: TGTGCCAGCAGTTTATTCGGGGCGAACGGGGAGCTGTTTTTT. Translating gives CASSLFGANGELFF.

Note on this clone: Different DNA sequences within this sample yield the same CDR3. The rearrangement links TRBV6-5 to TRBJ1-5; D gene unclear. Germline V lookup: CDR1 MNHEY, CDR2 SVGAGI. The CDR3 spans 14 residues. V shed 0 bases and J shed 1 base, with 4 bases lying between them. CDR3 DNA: TGTGCCAGCAGTTACTCCGGCAGCAATCAGCCCCAGCATTTT. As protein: CASSYSGSNQPQHF.

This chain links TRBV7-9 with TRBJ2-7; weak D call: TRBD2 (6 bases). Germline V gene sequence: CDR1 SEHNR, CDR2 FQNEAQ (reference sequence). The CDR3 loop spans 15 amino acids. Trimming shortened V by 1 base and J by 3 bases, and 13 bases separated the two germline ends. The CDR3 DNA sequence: TGTGCCAGCAGCTTAGGAATCGCGGACTACTACGAGCAGTACTTC. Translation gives CASSLGIADYYEQYF.

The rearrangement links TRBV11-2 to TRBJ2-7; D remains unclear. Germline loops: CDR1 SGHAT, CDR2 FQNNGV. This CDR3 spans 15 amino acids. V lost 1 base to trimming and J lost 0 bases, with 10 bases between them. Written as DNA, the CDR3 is TGTGCCAGCAGCTTAGGAGCAGCGAGCTCCTACGAGCAGTACTTC. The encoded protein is CASSLGAASSYEQYF.

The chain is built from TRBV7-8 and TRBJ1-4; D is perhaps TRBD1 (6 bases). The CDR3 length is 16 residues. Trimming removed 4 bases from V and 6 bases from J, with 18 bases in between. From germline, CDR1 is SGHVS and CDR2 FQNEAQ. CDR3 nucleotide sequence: TGTGCCAGCAGCTGGGACCGGGGGGCCGCGGATGAAAAACTGTTTTTT. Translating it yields CASSWDRGAADEKLFF.

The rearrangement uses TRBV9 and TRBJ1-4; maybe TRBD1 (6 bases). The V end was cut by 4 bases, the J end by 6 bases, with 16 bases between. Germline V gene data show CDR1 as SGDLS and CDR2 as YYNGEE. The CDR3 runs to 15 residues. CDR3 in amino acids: CASSPQGRSDEKLFF. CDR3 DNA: TGTGCCAGCAGCCCACAGGGACGGAGCGATGAAAAACTGTTTTTT.

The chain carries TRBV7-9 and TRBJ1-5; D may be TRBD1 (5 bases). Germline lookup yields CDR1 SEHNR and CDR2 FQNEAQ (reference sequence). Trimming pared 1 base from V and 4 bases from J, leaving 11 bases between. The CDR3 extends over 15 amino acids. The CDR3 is CASSLGAGTNQPQHF. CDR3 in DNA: TGTGCCAGCAGCTTAGGAGCAGGGACTAATCAGCCCCAGCATTTT.

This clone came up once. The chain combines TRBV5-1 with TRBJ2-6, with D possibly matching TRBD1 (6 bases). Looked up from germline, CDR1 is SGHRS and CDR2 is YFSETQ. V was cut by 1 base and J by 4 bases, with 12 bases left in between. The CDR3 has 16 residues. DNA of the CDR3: TGCGCCAGCAGCTTGCCCACAGGGTTAGGGGCCAACGTCCTGACTTTC. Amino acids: CASSLPTGLGANVLTF.